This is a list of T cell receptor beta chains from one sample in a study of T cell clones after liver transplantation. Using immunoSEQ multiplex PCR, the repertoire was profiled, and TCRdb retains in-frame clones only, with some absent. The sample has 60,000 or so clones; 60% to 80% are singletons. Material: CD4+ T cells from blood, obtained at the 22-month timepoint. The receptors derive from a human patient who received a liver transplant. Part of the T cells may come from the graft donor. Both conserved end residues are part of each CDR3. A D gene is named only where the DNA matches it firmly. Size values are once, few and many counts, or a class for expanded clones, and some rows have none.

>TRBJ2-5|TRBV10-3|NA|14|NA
TGTGCCATCAGTGAGTCAGTGGGACAAGAGACCCAGTACTTC
CAISESVGQETQYF
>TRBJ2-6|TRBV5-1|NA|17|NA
TGCGCCAGCAGCTTTGGGTCCCTGTTCTCTGGGGCCAACGTCCTGACTTTC
CASSFGSLFSGANVLTF
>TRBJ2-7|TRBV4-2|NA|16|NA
TGTGCCAGCAGCCAGACTCAGGGGGGGGTCACCTACGAGCAGTACTTC
CASSQTQGGVTYEQYF
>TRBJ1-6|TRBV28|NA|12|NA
TGTGCCAGCAGTTTACACGCTACAGCCCTCCACTTT
CASSLHATALHF
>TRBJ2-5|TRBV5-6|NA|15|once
TGTGCCAGCAGCCCGGACTTTGGGGGCCAAGAGACCCAGTACTTC
CASSPDFGGQETQYF
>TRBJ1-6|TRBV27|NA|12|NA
TGTGCCAGCAGTTTGCATAATTCACCCCTCCACTTT
CASSLHNSPLHF
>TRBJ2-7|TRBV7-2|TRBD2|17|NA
TGTGCCAGCAGCTCCGCCCGAGCTAGCGGGGGTTCCTACGAGCAGTACTTC
CASSSARASGGSYEQYF
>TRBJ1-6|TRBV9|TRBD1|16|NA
TGTGCCAGCAGCGTAGGGACAGGGGGGCATAATTCACCCCTCCACTTT
CASSVGTGGHNSPLHF
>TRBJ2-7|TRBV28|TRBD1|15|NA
TGTGCCAGCGGATCGACGGGACAGCCTCCCTACGAGCAGTACTTC
CASGSTGQPPYEQYF
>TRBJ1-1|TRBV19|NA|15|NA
TGTGCCAGTAGTATATCGCGCAGGGCCGACACTGAAGCTTTCTTT
CASSISRRADTEAFF
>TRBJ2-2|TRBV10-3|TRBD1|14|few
TGTGCCATCAGTGAGGACAGGGCGGGCGGGGAGCTGTTTTTT
CAISEDRAGGELFF
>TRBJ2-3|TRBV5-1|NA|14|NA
TGCGCCAGCAGCTTGGGGGGAACGCGAGATACGCAGTATTTT
CASSLGGTRDTQYF
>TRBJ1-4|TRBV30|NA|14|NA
TGTGCCTGGAGTGTTGACAGGCAGGGTGAAAAACTGTTTTTT
CAWSVDRQGEKLFF
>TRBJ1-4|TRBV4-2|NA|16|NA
TGTGCCAGCAGCCAAATAGTCTCGGAAGGGAATGAAAAACTGTTTTTT
CASSQIVSEGNEKLFF
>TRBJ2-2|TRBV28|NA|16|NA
TGTGCCAGCAGTCCTCCCAGGGGCGCGGGGACCGGGGAGCTGTTTTTT
CASSPPRGAGTGELFF
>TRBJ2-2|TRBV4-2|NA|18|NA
TGTGCCAGCAGCCAAGACCTACTTCCTATGACGAACACCGGGGAGCTGTTTTTT
CASSQDLLPMTNTGELFF
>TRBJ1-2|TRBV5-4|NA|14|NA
TGTGCCAGCAGTCCAGACAGGTTTAACTATGGCTACACCTTC
CASSPDRFNYGYTF
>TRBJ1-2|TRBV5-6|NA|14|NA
TGTGCCAGCAGCTTGTCGGACGGGATCTATGGCTACACCTTC
CASSLSDGIYGYTF
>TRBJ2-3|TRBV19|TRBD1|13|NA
TGTGCCAGTAGTGCGGACAGGGAGGATACGCAGTATTTT
CASSADREDTQYF
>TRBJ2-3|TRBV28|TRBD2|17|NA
TGTGCCAGCAGTTTGAAAGGGCTAGCGGGGGGGCCAGATACGCAGTATTTT
CASSLKGLAGGPDTQYF
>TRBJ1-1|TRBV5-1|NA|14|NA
TGCGCCAGCAGCTTGAGGGCAGGGGACACTGAAGCTTTCTTT
CASSLRAGDTEAFF
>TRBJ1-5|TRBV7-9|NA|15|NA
TGTGCCAGCAGCTTAGGGGCCGGTAGCAATCAGCCCCAGCATTTT
CASSLGAGSNQPQHF
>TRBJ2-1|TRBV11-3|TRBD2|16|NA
TGTGCCAGCAGCTTGTCGCCGGGACTAGCGGACAATGAGCAGTTCTTC
CASSLSPGLADNEQFF
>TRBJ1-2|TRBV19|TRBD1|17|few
TGTGCCAGTAGTATCCTAAAACCGGGACAGGGATCATATGGCTACACCTTC
CASSILKPGQGSYGYTF
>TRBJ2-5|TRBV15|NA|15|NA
TGTGCCACCAGCAGAAACGACGCCCGGACGGAGACCCAGTACTTC
CATSRNDARTETQYF
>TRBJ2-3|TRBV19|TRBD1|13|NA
TGTGCCAGTAGTTCACAGGGGGCGGATACGCAGTATTTT
CASSSQGADTQYF
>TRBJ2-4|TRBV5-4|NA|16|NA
TGTGCCAGCAGCCCGACAGGTTCGGGAGCCAAAAACATTCAGTACTTC
CASSPTGSGAKNIQYF
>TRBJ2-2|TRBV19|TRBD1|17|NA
TGTGCCAGTAGTACCGGGACAGGGGGCGGTAAGGCCGGGGAGCTGTTTTTT
CASSTGTGGGKAGELFF
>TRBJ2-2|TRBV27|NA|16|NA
TGTGCCAGCAGGCCCACTCCGGGAGTTTTACCAGGGGAGCTGTTTTTT
CASRPTPGVLPGELFF
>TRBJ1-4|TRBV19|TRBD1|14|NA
TGTGCCAGTAGAGGACAGGTGGAAGGCGAAAAACTGTTTTTT
CASRGQVEGEKLFF
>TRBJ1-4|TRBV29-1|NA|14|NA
TGCAGCGTACTATCGGACAGTAATAATGAAAAACTGTTTTTT
CSVLSDSNNEKLFF
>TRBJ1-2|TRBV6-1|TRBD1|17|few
TGTGCCAGCAGTGAGGGGACAGTGCTCATAGCCAACTATGGCTACACCTTC
CASSEGTVLIANYGYTF
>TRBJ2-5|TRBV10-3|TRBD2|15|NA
TGTGCCATCAGTGAGTCGAGCGGGGTAGGAGAGACCCAGTACTTC
CAISESSGVGETQYF
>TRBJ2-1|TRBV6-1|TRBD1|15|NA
TGTGCCAGCGCACCGGGACAGGGGGGGTACAATGAGCAGTTCTTC
CASAPGQGGYNEQFF
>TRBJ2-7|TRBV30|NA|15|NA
TGTGCCTGGAAGGGCACGTCGGATGCGTCCTACGAGCAGTACTTC
CAWKGTSDASYEQYF
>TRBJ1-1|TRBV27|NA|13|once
TGTGCCAGCTCAGGGCGACCCCGAACTGAAGCTTTCTTT
CASSGRPRTEAFF
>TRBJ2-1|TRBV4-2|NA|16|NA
TGTGCCAGCAGCCAAGTGGGGGGGACAGAAACAAACGAGCAGTTCTTC
CASSQVGGTETNEQFF
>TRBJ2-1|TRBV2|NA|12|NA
TGTGCCAGCAGTGAACAGTCTAATGAGCAGTTCTTC
CASSEQSNEQFF
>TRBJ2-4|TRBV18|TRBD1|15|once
TGTGCCAGCTCACGCTCCGGGACAGTCGAAAACATTCAGTACTTC
CASSRSGTVENIQYF
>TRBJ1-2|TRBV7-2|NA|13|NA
TGTGCCAGCAGCTCCACCAGGGATTCCGGCTACACCTTC
CASSSTRDSGYTF
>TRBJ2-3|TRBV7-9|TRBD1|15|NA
TGTGCCAGCAGTCGCGGGACAGGCGACACAGATACGCAGTATTTT
CASSRGTGDTDTQYF
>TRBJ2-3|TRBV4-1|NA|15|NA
TGCGCCAGCAGCCAAGAGTGGACCAGCACAGATACGCAGTATTTT
CASSQEWTSTDTQYF
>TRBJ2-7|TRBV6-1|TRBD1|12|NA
TGTGCCAGCAGACCCGACAGGGCCGAGCAGTACTTC
CASRPDRAEQYF
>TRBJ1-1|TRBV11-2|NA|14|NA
TGTGCCAGCAGCTTCCAGAGAGGGGGCACTGAAGCTTTCTTT
CASSFQRGGTEAFF
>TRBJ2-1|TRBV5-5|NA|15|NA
TGTGCCAGCAGCCCAGTCGGGTTCTCCTACAATGAGCAGTTCTTC
CASSPVGFSYNEQFF
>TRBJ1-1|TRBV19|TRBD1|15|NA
TGTGCCACCCTGCCGGGACAGGAGCCGAACACTGAAGCTTTCTTT
CATLPGQEPNTEAFF
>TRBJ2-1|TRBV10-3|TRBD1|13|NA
TGTGCCATCAGCGGACAGGGTTTGGTTGAGCAGTTCTTC
CAISGQGLVEQFF
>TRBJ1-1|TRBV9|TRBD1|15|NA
TGTGCCAGCAGCGTAGAAGGGGGCGCGTGGACTGAAGCTTTCTTT
CASSVEGGAWTEAFF
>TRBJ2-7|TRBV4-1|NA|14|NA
TGCGCCAGCAGCCAAGCCGACAGCACCTACGAGCAGTACTTC
CASSQADSTYEQYF
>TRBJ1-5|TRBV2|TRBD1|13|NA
TGTGCCAGCAGCCAGGGGGCCGGTCAGCCCCAGCATTTT
CASSQGAGQPQHF